This T cell receptor (beta chain) was captured in a study of blood T cell repertoires in COVID-19. The wider study: Samples taken during acute and convalescent COVID-19 were collected in the United States, Italy and Spain.

Adults between roughly 18 and 100 years of age took part from fewer than 30 US areas. CDR1 and CDR2 (germline): MNHEY, SVGAGI. V lost 8 bases, J lost 1 base, and 6 bases stayed unmatched. The CDR3 runs to 14 residues. Sequencing was performed with immunoSEQ multiplex PCR; in TCRdb, only in-frame clones are kept and a portion is missing. The data contain under 250,000 clones, around nine tenths of them singletons. J is TRBJ2-7 and V is TRBV6-5, with 9 bases that match TRBD1. The source of this sequence is a woman aged 40 to 55 who had been exposed to COVID-19. Sequencing was carried out using PBMCs or T cells enriched from blood (not recorded which). The CDR3 reads CASGEDRGSYEQYF. The CDR3 coding sequence is TGTGCCAGCGGAGAGGACAGGGGATCCTACGAGCAGTACTTC.